This is a list of T cell receptor beta chains from one sample in a study of control samples from healthy donors and cancer patients. TCRdb's copy holds only in-frame clones and misses some; the assay was immunoSEQ multiplex PCR. Here the sample spans roughly 80,000 clones, roughly 84% being singletons. Sequenced: blood. These receptors were obtained from a woman in her forties or fifties in good health. The CDR3 runs from the conserved cysteine through the conserved F or W. A D gene is named only where the DNA matches it firmly. Part of the rows lack a size; the others show once, few, many or a class for expanded clones.

cdr3_aa cdr3_nt v_call clone_size j_call d_call
CASSLTGLAEKLFF TGTGCCAGCAGTCTAACAGGGTTGGCTGAAAAACTGTTTTTT TRBV2 once TRBJ1-4 -
CAISESRMGYTEAFF TGTGCCATCAGTGAGAGTCGGATGGGATACACTGAAGCTTTCTTT TRBV10-3 - TRBJ1-1 -
CASSIPGTGKETQYF TGTGCCAGTAGTATCCCCGGGACAGGAAAAGAGACCCAGTACTTC TRBV19 - TRBJ2-5 TRBD1
CASKSQGDRTYEQYF TGTGCCAGCAAATCTCAAGGGGACAGAACCTACGAGCAGTACTTC TRBV2 - TRBJ2-7 TRBD1
CASSPRSSGDTEAFF TGTGCCAGCAGCCCGCGTAGTTCGGGGGACACTGAAGCTTTCTTT TRBV5-4 - TRBJ1-1 -
CASSQEGAGGNQPQHF TGCGCCAGCAGCCAAGAGGGGGCGGGGGGCAATCAGCCCCAGCATTTT TRBV4-1 - TRBJ1-5 -
CASSTATADTQYF TGCGCCAGCAGCACCGCGACAGCAGATACGCAGTATTTT TRBV5-1 - TRBJ2-3 -
CASSVAGSSYNEQFF TGTGCCAGCAGTGTTGCAGGGAGCTCCTACAATGAGCAGTTCTTC TRBV25-1 - TRBJ2-1 -
CAWGQQYEQYF TGTGCCTGGGGACAGCAGTACGAGCAGTACTTC TRBV30 - TRBJ2-7 -
CASRAGQGRGTDTQYF TGTGCCAGCAGGGCCGGTCAGGGGAGGGGAACAGATACGCAGTATTTT TRBV2 - TRBJ2-3 -
CASTATDTQYF TGCGCCAGCACCGCCACAGATACGCAGTATTTT TRBV10-2 - TRBJ2-3 -
CASSVSGDYGYTF TGTGCCAGCAGTGTCTCCGGTGACTATGGCTACACCTTC TRBV2 - TRBJ1-2 -